This passage covers 13 T cell receptor beta chains from one sample sequenced in a study of blood T cell repertoires in COVID-19 (dated by TCRdb to 2020 to 2021). The library was obtained by the immunoSEQ multiplex PCR assay. TCRdb took this table from immuneACCESS and kept in-frame rearrangements with V and J called. Such tables lack part of the clones; where checked against another copy, unresolved V genes explain under half of the gap, and the rest is unexplained. The sample table records 100,000 to 150,000 clones; more than 75% of these occur just once. Clones ranked in the top ten supply approximately 3.3% of the sample. Source material: peripheral blood. The receptors were gathered from a woman aged 55-70 years with acute or convalescent COVID-19.

To note about this clone: The same CDR3 also results from other DNA sequences found in this sample. The chain carries TRBV18 and TRBJ1-2; TRBD1 agrees at 8 bases. Germline V gives CDR1 KGHSH, CDR2 LQKENI. The CDR3 extends over 13 amino acids. After removal of 6 bases from V and 4 bases from J, the junction contained 4 bases not matched to a gene. CDR3 in DNA: TGTGCCAGCTCGCCGGGGACAGGCTATGGCTACACCTTC. It codes for CASSPGTGYGYTF.

This chain joins TRBV5-4 and TRBJ2-1, with D perhaps TRBD1 (6 bases). Trimming removed 3 bases at V and 10 bases at J, with 20 bases between. The CDR3 has 15 residues. Germline CDR1 reads SGHNT; CDR2 reads YYREEE (reference sequence). CDR3 bases: TGTGCCAGCAGCTCCGTAAACAGGGTTAACGGAGAGCAGTTCTTC. Protein sequence: CASSSVNRVNGEQFF.

The chain joins TRBV18 to TRBJ2-5; D perhaps matches TRBD1 (5 bases). CDR3 size: 13 residues. V was clipped by 5 bases and J by 3 bases, with 10 bases between them. Germline lookup yields CDR1 KGHSH and CDR2 LQKENI. The CDR3 loop is CASSLDSEETQYF. In DNA form, the CDR3 reads TGTGCCAGCTCATTAGACAGTGAAGAGACCCAGTACTTC.

The chain is built from TRBV27 and TRBJ1-5, with a possible D match to TRBD1 (5 bases). CDR3 size: 15 residues. CDR1 MNHEY and CDR2 SMNVEV come from the germline V gene (reference sequence). V lost 5 bases to trimming and J lost 0 bases, with 11 bases between them. In DNA, the CDR3 is TGTGCCAGCAGTCGAGTGACAGATAGCAATCAGCCCCAGCATTTT. It yields the protein CASSRVTDSNQPQHF.

The chain combines TRBV27 with TRBJ1-2; D may be TRBD1 (6 bases). V shed 3 bases and J shed 4 bases, with 18 bases lying between them. In germline, CDR1 is MNHEY, CDR2 SMNVEV (reference sequence). This CDR3 is 16 amino acids long. CDR3 loop: CASSLTGYGYFYGYTF. The CDR3 coding sequence is TGTGCCAGCAGTTTGACAGGCTATGGATACTTCTATGGCTACACCTTC.

The chain combines TRBV10-3 with TRBJ2-3; 8 bases line up with TRBD2. This CDR3 spans 17 amino acids. Germline V gene sequence: CDR1 ENHRY, CDR2 SYGVKD. The junction had 5 bases not matched to a gene; V was cut back by 0 bases and J by 0 bases. The CDR3 is CAISESGTRVSTDTQYF. For the CDR3, the DNA is TGTGCCATCAGTGAGTCCGGGACTAGGGTTAGCACAGATACGCAGTATTTT.

The chain combines TRBV7-9 with TRBJ2-2; D gene ambiguous. Trimming took 4 bases from V and 6 from J, leaving 12 bases between them. Germline V CDR1 and CDR2: SEHNR, FQNEAQ (reference sequence). CDR3 size: 14 residues. CDR3 amino acids: CASSSFRGPGELFF. DNA for the CDR3: TGTGCCAGCAGCTCGTTCAGAGGCCCCGGGGAGCTGTTTTTT.

V is TRBV5-1 and J is TRBJ2-1, with TRBD2 matching 11 bases. This CDR3 is built from 15 residues. Germline lookup yields CDR1 SGHRS and CDR2 YFSETQ. Germline trimming cut 3 bases from V and 5 bases from J; bases unmatched to any gene: 4. As DNA, the CDR3 is TGCGCCAGCAGCTCTGGGACTAGCGGAAACAATGAGCAGTTCTTC. The encoded protein is CASSSGTSGNNEQFF.

The chain links TRBV11-2 to TRBJ1-2, with a possible D match to TRBD1 (6 bases). Trimming removed 5 bases at V and 7 bases at J, with 20 bases between. Germline V CDR1 and CDR2: SGHAT, FQNNGV. The CDR3 is made up of 15 amino acids. The CDR3 nucleotides read TGTGCCAGCAGCGTCCCCGGGACACAGGCACGTGGCTACACCTTC. Translation: CASSVPGTQARGYTF.

The rearrangement links TRBV10-1 to TRBJ2-7; TRBD2 aligns across 8 bases. Germline V gene lookup returns CDR1 WNHNN and CDR2 SYGVQD (reference sequence). Unmatched junction bases numbered 5, after V lost 8 bases and J lost 2 bases. The CDR3 runs 13 residues. Written as DNA, the CDR3 is TGCGCCAGCCATGAGACTAGCGCCTACGAGCAGTACGTC. As protein: CASHETSAYEQYV.

The chain combines TRBV7-2 with TRBJ1-2; TRBD1 agrees at 10 bases. This CDR3 has 15 residues. The germline V gene encodes CDR1 SGHTA and CDR2 FQGNSA. The junction had 6 bases not matched to a gene; V was cut back by 5 bases and J by 3 bases. The CDR3 here is CASSLRQGADYGYTF. As DNA, the CDR3 is TGTGCCAGCAGCCTACGACAGGGGGCCGACTATGGCTACACCTTC. Combining the CDR3 with reference TRBV7-2 and TRBJ1-2 gives the whole variable domain GAGVSQSPSNKVTEKGKDVELRCDPISGHTALYWYRQSLGQGLEFLIYFQGNSAPDKSGLPSDRFSAERTGGSVSTLTIQRTQQEDSAVYLCASSLRQGADYGYTFGSGTRLTVV.

The CDR3 DNA is TGTGCCAGCAGTTACTTGGACTCTAATGAGCAGTTCTTC. Translating it yields CASSYLDSNEQFF. The chain carries TRBV6-2 or TRBV6-3 and TRBJ2-1; perhaps TRBD2 as D (5 bases). The V gene lost 1 base and the J gene lost 7 bases, with 8 bases spanning the gap. CDR1 is MNHEY and CDR2 is SVGEGT in the germline V gene. CDR3 length: 13 residues.

The gene calls are TRBV3-1 (or the pseudogene TRBV3-2) and TRBJ1-1; a weak D match, TRBD1 (5 bases). With 4 bases removed from V and 0 bases from J, the gap between germline ends came to 12 bases. Germline CDR1 LGHDT, CDR2 YNNKEL (reference sequence). The CDR3 has 15 amino acids. CDR3 in amino acids: CASSLQGRLNTEAFF. In nucleotides, the CDR3 is TGTGCCAGCAGCCTCCAGGGTCGGTTGAACACTGAAGCTTTCTTT.